One sample yielded the 22 T cell receptor beta chains listed below, sequenced in a study of T cells in Graves' hyperthyroidism and ophthalmopathy. RNA transcripts provided the source from which TCR beta CDR3 regions were amplified. Carried out on the TCR CDR3, a first-round RT-PCR used the HTBI primer set. TCRdb re-analysed the multiplex PCR reads in MiXCR, keeping a single row per CDR3 protein. The data contain hundreds of thousands of distinct CDR3 sequences, approximately 16% of them singletons. The material sequenced was blood. The source of these receptors is a woman aged 18-29 years with Graves' hyperthyroidism.

At least ten counts were recorded for this clonotype. The genes are TRBV6-1 and TRBJ2-1, with a weak D call TRBD2 (5 bases). The CDR3 has 16 amino acids. Germline V gene lookup returns CDR1 MNHNS and CDR2 SASEGT. V was shortened by 5 bases and J by 0 bases, with 14 bases between the two germline ends. This CDR3 reads CASSYERPSSYNEQFF. The CDR3 DNA follows: TGTGCCAGCAGTTACGAGCGGCCGAGCTCCTACAATGAGCAGTTCTTC.

This rearrangement joins TRBV13 to TRBJ1-1, with D maybe TRBD1 (5 bases). Germline lookup yields CDR1 PRHDT and CDR2 FYEKMQ (reference sequence). V was shortened by 0 bases and J by 1 base, with 24 bases between the two germline ends. The length of the CDR3 is 20 residues. The CDR3 spells CASSLGLKSRRKGQNTEAFF. CDR3 in DNA: TGTGCCAGCAGCTTAGGCCTAAAGTCTCGTCGAAAGGGGCAGAACACTGAAGCTTTCTTT.

The rearrangement joins TRBV19 to TRBJ1-5; D unresolved. The germline V gene encodes CDR1 LNHDA and CDR2 SQIVND (reference sequence). V was cut by 1 base and J by 3 bases, with 7 bases left in between. CDR3 length: 14 amino acids. CDR3 amino acids: CASSIGSYNQPQHF. CDR3 DNA: TGTGCCAGTAGTATAGGCAGCTACAATCAGCCCCAGCATTTT.

This clonotype showed up just a few times. Being one base from a much bigger clone, this may be a read error. Likely a read error: the CDR3 ends without its conserved phenylalanine or tryptophan. The gene calls are TRBV2 and TRBJ2-7; 9 positions match TRBD2. Looked up from germline, CDR1 is SNHLY and CDR2 is FYNNEI. The CDR3 spans 15 residues. The V gene end was trimmed by 1 base and the J gene end by 3 bases; junction bases not matched to a gene: 4. The CDR3: CASSEDLAGVYEQYL. For the CDR3, the DNA is TGTGCCAGCAGTGAAGATTTAGCGGGGGTCTACGAGCAGTACCTC.

The V call is TRBV5-6, the J call TRBJ1-3; D unresolved. Trimming pared 1 base from V and 7 bases from J, leaving 15 bases between. CDR1 and CDR2 (germline): SGHDT, YYEEEE. The CDR3 extends over 15 amino acids. The CDR3 reads CASSLHGLRSNTIYF. CDR3 coding DNA: TGTGCCAGCAGCTTGCACGGGCTCAGAAGTAACACCATATATTTT. The whole variable domain, filled in from reference TRBV5-6 and TRBJ1-3, reads DAGVTQSPTHLIKTRGQQVTLRCSPKSGHDTVSWYQQALGQGPQFIFQYYEEEERQRGNFPDRFSGHQFPNYSSELNVNALLLGDSALYLCASSLHGLRSNTIYFGEGSWLTVV.

This clonotype was picked up many times. The rearrangement joins TRBV20-1 to TRBJ2-1; 7 nucleotides align to TRBD2. CDR3 length: 13 amino acids. Per germline, CDR1 DFQATT and CDR2 SNEGSKA (reference sequence). With 6 bases clipped from V and 5 bases from J, the junction kept 7 bases outside the gene matches. DNA for the CDR3: TGCAGTGCCAGGGACTATTCGAACAATGAGCAGTTCTTC. Translated: CSARDYSNNEQFF.

As regards this clonotype: This may come from a read error, since a much larger clone is one base off. The gene calls are TRBV6-1 and TRBJ2-5; 8 bases align to TRBD1. This CDR3 spans 14 amino acids. Per germline, CDR1 MNHNS and CDR2 SASEGT. Trimming took 6 bases from V and 5 from J; bases not matched to a gene: 8. The CDR3 region has the DNA TGTGCCAGCAGATCGCAGGGGGCGCAGGAGACCCAGTACTTC. Translating it yields CASRSQGAQETQYF.

The chain recombines TRBV4-1 with TRBJ1-1; 7 bases line up with TRBD1. CDR3 length: 20 amino acids. The J segment lost 4 bases and the V segment lost 1 base, leaving 21 bases of the junction unmatched. The V gene's germline CDR1 is MGHRA and CDR2 YSYEKL. CDR3: CASSQGVSATGFVSGTEAFF. CDR3 coding DNA: TGCGCCAGCAGCCAAGGGGTGTCGGCGACAGGGTTTGTCTCGGGCACTGAAGCTTTCTTT.

This clonotype was observed many times. The chain has TRBV7-2 and TRBJ2-1; 9 positions agree with TRBD2. The CDR3 runs 14 residues. V dropped 5 bases and J dropped 3; count of bases not matched to a gene: 2. Germline V CDR1 and CDR2: SGHTA, FQGNSA. The CDR3, as DNA: TGTGCCAGCAGCCATAGCGGGGGCTACAATGAGCAGTTCTTC. Protein: CASSHSGGYNEQFF. The full variable domain, rest sourced from reference TRBV7-2 and TRBJ2-1, is GAGVSQSPSNKVTEKGKDVELRCDPISGHTALYWYRQSLGQGLEFLIYFQGNSAPDKSGLPSDRFSAERTGGSVSTLTIQRTQQEDSAVYLCASSHSGGYNEQFFGPGTRLTVL.

This clonotype appeared once. The chain has TRBV19 and TRBJ1-5; weak D call: TRBD1 (6 bases). The CDR3 runs 15 residues. Germline loops: CDR1 LNHDA, CDR2 SQIVND (reference sequence). Trimming pared 7 bases from V and 3 bases from J, leaving 16 bases between. CDR3 nucleotide sequence: TGTGCCAGTATCTCCACAGGGCATGCCAATCAGCCCCAGCATTTT. Translation: CASISTGHANQPQHF.

A remark on this clonotype: One junction end disagrees with the germline gene, perhaps due to a read error. The chain recombines TRBV20-1 with TRBJ2-1; the D is unclear. Germline-derived CDR1 and CDR2 are DFQATT and SNEGSKA (reference sequence). The CDR3 consists of 13 residues. CDR3 sequence (DNA): TGCAGTGCCCCGGTCAGGCGAGACAATGAGCACTTCTTC. Protein product: CSAPVRRDNEHFF.

A remark on this clonotype: This CDR3 fails to terminate in the conserved phenylalanine or tryptophan, so it likely reflects a read error. The chain couples TRBV6-2 or TRBV6-3 to TRBJ2-1; D is uncertain. CDR1 and CDR2 from the germline V gene are MNHEY and SVGEGT. This CDR3 region has 16 residues. With 5 bases removed from V and 4 bases from J, the gap between germline ends came to 18 bases. CDR3 sequence reads: CASSPNGPRRYNEQFS. The CDR3 DNA sequence: TGTGCCAGCAGTCCTAACGGGCCACGGAGATACAATGAGCAGTTCTCC.

This clonotype was observed a handful of times. This sequence joins TRBV6-5 and TRBJ1-1; possibly TRBD1 for D (5 bases). The ends were cut back, 2 bases at V and 13 bases at J, with 14 bases in the middle. The CDR3 sequence is 12 residues long. CDR1 MNHEY and CDR2 SVGAGI come from the germline V gene. CDR3 in amino acids: CASSYDGAAVFF. CDR3 sequence (DNA): TGTGCCAGCAGTTACGATGGGGCAGCAGTTTTCTTT.

There are a few counts of this clonotype. The chain links TRBV9 to TRBJ2-2; 8 bases fit TRBD1. The CDR3 is 15 amino acids. V was clipped by 6 bases and J by 4 bases; unmatched bases: 8. The germline V gene encodes CDR1 SGDLS and CDR2 YYNGEE. CDR3 sequence: CASNLGQGSTGELFF. The CDR3 nucleotides are TGTGCCAGCAACCTAGGACAGGGATCCACCGGGGAGCTGTTTTTT.

The chain links TRBV2 to TRBJ2-1, with 7 bases lining up with TRBD2. This CDR3 has 14 amino acids. The V gene end was trimmed by 4 bases and the J gene end by 4 bases; junction bases not matched to a gene: 4. Germline values: CDR1 SNHLY, CDR2 FYNNEI. The CDR3: CASSGSSGYNEQFF. The CDR3 DNA is TGTGCCAGCAGTGGGTCTAGCGGATACAATGAGCAGTTCTTC.

This clonotype was seen many times. The chain recombines TRBV7-3 with TRBJ2-1, with D perhaps given as TRBD1 or TRBD2 (5 bases each). V was pared by 2 bases and J by 9 bases, with 11 bases between. Per the germline V gene, CDR1 is SGHTA and CDR2 is FQGTGA. This CDR3 spans 13 amino acids. CDR3 sequence (DNA): TGTGCCAGCAGCTTAGGGGGTGGGGGTGAGCAGTTCTTC. Its protein product is CASSLGGGGEQFF.

This clonotype was seen ten or more times. The chain uses TRBV11-2 and TRBJ2-1; 10 nucleotides line up with TRBD2. V was pared by 5 bases and J by 4 bases, with 5 bases of the junction left unmatched. This CDR3 is built from 15 residues. The germline CDR1 and CDR2 sequences are SGHAT and FQNNGV. CDR3 protein: CASSPLAGAYNEQFF. The CDR3 bases are TGTGCCAGCAGCCCCCTAGCGGGAGCATACAATGAGCAGTTCTTC.

V and J are TRBV20-1 and TRBJ2-1; 12 positions agree with TRBD1. V lost 3 bases, J lost 8 bases, and 5 bases stayed unmatched. The V gene's germline CDR1 is DFQATT and CDR2 SNEGSKA (reference sequence). The CDR3 loop spans 14 amino acids. The CDR3 region is CSASPGQGAHEQFF. CDR3 DNA: TGCAGTGCTAGCCCGGGACAGGGGGCGCATGAGCAGTTCTTC.

This clonotype has at least ten counts. The chain is built from TRBV12-3 or TRBV12-4 and TRBJ1-1, with D possibly being TRBD1 (6 bases). The CDR3 is made up of 13 amino acids. V gave up 7 bases and J gave up 14 bases, with 23 bases separating them. CDR3: CASIRGGPVRGFF. CDR3 coding DNA: TGTGCCAGCATAAGGGGGGGCCCTGTGAGGGGCTTCTTT.

Here the CDR3 DNA reads TGTGCCAGCAGCCAAGATCTGGGATTGACAGATACGCAGTATTTT. As protein: CASSQDLGLTDTQYF. The V gene is TRBV14, the J gene TRBJ2-3; no clear D. V dropped 0 bases and J dropped 3 bases, with 10 bases sitting between them. CDR1 and CDR2 from the germline V gene are SGHDN and FVKESK. The CDR3 consists of 15 residues.

This chain links TRBV6-2 or TRBV6-3 with TRBJ2-1; D is unclear. This CDR3 has 13 residues. V was trimmed by 7 bases and J by 7 bases, leaving 14 bases between them. Looked up from germline, CDR1 is MNHEY and CDR2 is SVGEGT. The CDR3 sequence: CASKFYWANEQFF. The DNA of the CDR3 is TGTGCCAGCAAGTTTTACTGGGCGAATGAGCAGTTCTTC.

This clonotype was seen many times. The V gene is TRBV4-3, the J gene TRBJ1-5, with D perhaps TRBD1 (6 bases). The CDR3 consists of 16 residues. Germline loops: CDR1 LGHNA, CDR2 YSLEER. Trimming pared 4 bases from V and 2 bases from J, leaving 15 bases between. CDR3 region: CASSREGPGGNQPQHF. The CDR3 DNA is TGCGCCAGCAGCCGTGAGGGTCCAGGGGGCAATCAGCCCCAGCATTTT.